These 4 T cell receptor beta chains were all obtained from the same sample, sequenced in a study of cytotoxic CD8 clonotypes in ibrutinib-treated CLL. Profiling relied on immunoSEQ multiplex PCR, and the TCRdb table lists in-frame clones only, not all of them. The table shows 150,000 to 200,000 clones, with around three quarters occurring only once. Sequenced material: PBMCs, taken after 24 months of ibrutinib treatment. The receptors come from a human donor with chronic lymphocytic leukemia.

This clone appeared a few times. The rearrangement links TRBV27 to TRBJ2-7; D gene uncertain. Germline V gives CDR1 MNHEY, CDR2 SMNVEV (reference sequence). There are 14 residues in the CDR3. V shed 2 bases and J shed 1 base, with 9 bases lying between them. Written as DNA, the CDR3 is TGTGCCAGCAGTTTACTAGTAGGGTCCTACGAGCAGTACTTC. Residues: CASSLLVGSYEQYF.

This clone came up a few times. The chain carries TRBV6-1 and TRBJ2-2; 9 bases are shared with TRBD2. Trimming removed 5 bases from V and 5 bases from J; junction bases left unmatched: 3. The CDR3 sequence is 14 residues long. Germline V lookup: CDR1 MNHNS, CDR2 SASEGT. This CDR3 reads CASSPLAGTGELFF. The CDR3 DNA follows: TGTGCCAGCAGTCCCCTAGCGGGAACCGGGGAGCTGTTTTTT.

The gene calls are TRBV5-1 and TRBJ2-3; 9 bases match TRBD1. With 4 bases clipped from V and 4 bases from J, the junction kept 4 bases outside the gene matches. Germline V gives CDR1 SGHRS, CDR2 YFSETQ. The length of the CDR3 is 14 residues. In nucleotides, the CDR3 is TGCGCCAGCAGCAACACAGGGGGCGCAGATACGCAGTATTTT. Its protein product is CASSNTGGADTQYF.

This rearrangement joins TRBV27 to TRBJ1-2, with 7 bases lining up with TRBD1. CDR1 is MNHEY and CDR2 is SMNVEV in the germline V gene (reference sequence). The CDR3 runs to 13 residues. The V segment lost 8 bases and the J segment 5 bases; nucleotides outside the gene matches: 8. CDR3 in amino acids: CASGYRGRYGYTF. CDR3 bases: TGTGCCAGCGGGTACAGGGGACGGTATGGCTACACCTTC.